The source of this TCR beta chain is a study of identical twins. Study-level findings and limits: Fewer insertions marked abundant cord blood beta clonotypes; young adult naive trended weakly, memory not at all. Researchers reported weaker excess twin sharing in beta out-of-frame sequences. Without tracking the same donors, conclusions rested on cross-sectional statistical analysis. Partial confounding of zero-insertion analyses by invariant MAIT and iNKT cells was possible.

Via MiXCR, TCRdb re-called the 5' RACE reads, giving one row per CDR3 protein. Of more than 1.5 million distinct CDR3 sequences listed, around 29% are singletons. V shed 1 base and J shed 2 bases, with 8 bases lying between them. CDR1 is SGHRS and CDR2 is YFSETQ in the germline V gene. CDR3 length equals 14 residues. With regard to this clonotype: Its specificity is unknown.

Sequenced: cord blood. The sequence derives from a newborn girl in good health. The J gene is TRBJ2-3, the V gene TRBV5-1, with a tentative D call TRBD2 (6 bases). CDR3 sequence reads: CASSLREHTDTQYF. The CDR3 DNA is TGCGCCAGCAGCTTGCGGGAGCACACAGATACGCAGTATTTT.